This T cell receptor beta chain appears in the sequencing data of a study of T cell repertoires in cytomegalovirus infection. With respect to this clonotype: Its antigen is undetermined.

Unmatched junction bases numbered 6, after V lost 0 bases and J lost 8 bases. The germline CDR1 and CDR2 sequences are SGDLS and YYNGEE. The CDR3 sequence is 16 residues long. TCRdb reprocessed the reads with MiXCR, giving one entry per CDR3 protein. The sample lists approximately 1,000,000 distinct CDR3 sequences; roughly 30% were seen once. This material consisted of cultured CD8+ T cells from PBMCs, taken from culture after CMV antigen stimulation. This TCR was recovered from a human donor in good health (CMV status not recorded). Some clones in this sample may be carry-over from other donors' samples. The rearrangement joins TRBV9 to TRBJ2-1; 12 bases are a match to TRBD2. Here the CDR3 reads CASSVVASGRVDEQFF. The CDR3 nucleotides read TGTGCCAGCAGCGTAGTGGCTAGCGGGAGGGTGGATGAGCAGTTCTTC.